Here is one T cell receptor (beta chain) with its context. These data belong to a study of siplizumab effects on memory and regulatory T cells. Only in-frame clones appear in the TCRdb table, and some are missing; sequencing was by immunoSEQ multiplex PCR. This sample has roughly 92,000 clones, with about 95% found just once. The CDR3 extends over 14 amino acids. Germline CDR1 and CDR2: ENHRY and SYGVKD. The V segment lost 7 bases and the J segment 4 bases; nucleotides outside the gene matches: 5. This receptor was taken from a human donor in good health. The chain employs TRBV10-3 and TRBJ1-2, with TRBD1 matching 11 bases. The sequencing sample was made of non-Treg CD4+ T cells sorted from blood. As DNA, the CDR3 is TGTGCCATCAATAGGGACAGGGGGAGCTATGGCTACACCTTC. It encodes CAINRDRGSYGYTF.